Listed here are 16 T cell receptor beta chains from one sample, sequenced in a study of shared T cell receptors in the human thymus. Assay used: immunoSEQ multiplex PCR; TCRdb lists only in-frame clones, some missing. Here the sample spans approximately 730,000 clones, over 75% being singletons. The same data also went into a second study, on human thymus T cells.

The sample consisted of thymocytes. All receptors derive from a girl less than two years old with a congenital heart defect.

Remarks on this clone: Other DNA sequences of this sample code for an identical CDR3. The rearrangement joins TRBV11-2 to TRBJ1-2; TRBD1 is a possible D gene (6 bases). The CDR3 has 13 residues. CDR1 is SGHAT, CDR2 FQNNGV, per germline. The V gene lost 0 bases and the J gene lost 5 bases, with 7 bases spanning the gap. The CDR3 DNA reads TGTGCCAGCAGCTTAGACAGGGGATATGGCTACACCTTC. Translated: CASSLDRGYGYTF.

Written as DNA, the CDR3 is TGTGCCAGCAGTTTCAGGGGCGCAAGTGAAAAACTGTTTTTT. Amino acids: CASSFRGASEKLFF. The chain has TRBV27 and TRBJ1-4; D is perhaps TRBD1 (6 bases). Germline V gene sequence: CDR1 MNHEY, CDR2 SMNVEV (reference sequence). This CDR3 is built from 14 residues. Trimming stripped 3 bases from V and 7 bases from J, with 12 bases between.

This clone was picked up one time. The chain combines TRBV27 with TRBJ2-4, with TRBD1 matching 8 bases. V shed 8 bases and J 0 bases; nucleotides not matched to a gene: 15. CDR1 is MNHEY, CDR2 SMNVEV, per germline (reference sequence). CDR3 length equals 18 residues. CDR3 nucleotides: TGTGCCAGCGGCTGGGGACAGGAGAACCAATTAGCCAAAAACATTCAGTACTTC. It codes for CASGWGQENQLAKNIQYF.

This clone was recorded only once. The CDR3 coding sequence is TGCGCCAGCAGCCGCGCAGGGCCATATAGCAATCAGCCCCAGCATTTT. Translation gives CASSRAGPYSNQPQHF. The chain is built from TRBV4-1 and TRBJ1-5; D perhaps matches TRBD1 (5 bases). The V gene lost 4 bases and the J gene lost 0 bases, with 13 bases spanning the gap. CDR3 length equals 16 residues. Germline values: CDR1 MGHRA, CDR2 YSYEKL.

The CDR3 coding sequence is TGCGCCAGCAGCCAAGAAGTCATGCGGGGGGAGTTATCACCCCTCCACTTT. It yields the protein CASSQEVMRGELSPLHF. The gene calls are TRBV4-1 and TRBJ1-6, with a weak D call TRBD1 (5 bases). Germline V gives CDR1 MGHRA, CDR2 YSYEKL. CDR3 length: 17 residues. V lost 0 bases and J 10 bases, leaving 19 bases between the germline ends.

The rearrangement links TRBV7-2 to TRBJ2-7; 8 bases are a match to TRBD2. The germline CDR1 and CDR2 sequences are SGHTA and FQGNSA. V shed 2 bases, J shed 2 bases, and the junction held 5 bases outside the gene matches. This CDR3 is built from 15 residues. The CDR3: CASSLKRGLAYEQYF. CDR3 sequence (DNA): TGTGCCAGCAGCTTAAAGCGGGGGTTAGCCTACGAGCAGTACTTC.

This sequence joins TRBV6-5 and TRBJ1-2; 10 nucleotides line up with TRBD1. The ends lost 6 bases at V and 9 bases at J; junction bases unmatched: 10. Germline lookup yields CDR1 MNHEY and CDR2 SVGAGI. The CDR3 is made up of 14 amino acids. The CDR3 coding sequence is TGTGCCAGCAGACGCCCGGGACAGGGGATGAGCTACACCTTC. Protein sequence: CASRRPGQGMSYTF.

This clone was found once. The chain uses TRBV14 and TRBJ1-2, with D possibly being TRBD1 (5 bases). The germline V gene encodes CDR1 SGHDN and CDR2 FVKESK. The CDR3 consists of 16 residues. Trimming took off 4 bases at V and 2 bases at J, with 17 bases between the two ends. For the CDR3, the DNA is TGTGCCAGCAGCCCTCCATACCGGGACTTGAACTATGGCTACACCTTC. Translation: CASSPPYRDLNYGYTF.

This chain uses TRBV19 with TRBJ2-3, with D unclear. The CDR3 has 13 amino acids. In germline, CDR1 is LNHDA, CDR2 SQIVND (reference sequence). V was pared by 10 bases and J by 2 bases, with 13 bases between. The CDR3 sequence: CATSWALTDTQYF. In nucleotides, the CDR3 is TGTGCCACCTCTTGGGCCCTCACAGATACGCAGTATTTT.

The J gene is TRBJ2-5, the V gene TRBV28; 7 bases map to TRBD1. Germline V gene data show CDR1 as MDHEN and CDR2 as SYDVKM. After removal of 3 bases from V and 5 bases from J, the junction contained 9 bases not matched to a gene. This CDR3 has 15 amino acids. The chain's CDR3 is CASSFFQGVMETQYF. The CDR3 coding sequence is TGTGCCAGCAGTTTTTTCCAGGGGGTGATGGAGACCCAGTACTTC.

As concerns this clone: The sample holds other DNA sequences that translate to the same CDR3. The chain joins TRBV4-1 to TRBJ1-6; tentatively, D is TRBD1 (5 bases). Germline V lookup: CDR1 MGHRA, CDR2 YSYEKL. The CDR3 is 21 amino acids. V was pared by 0 bases and J by 3 bases, with 24 bases between. The CDR3 reads CASSQEAGGGVPSFYNSPLHF. The CDR3 bases are TGCGCCAGCAGCCAAGAAGCGGGCGGGGGTGTTCCTTCTTTCTATAATTCACCCCTCCACTTT.

The chain uses TRBV28 and TRBJ2-7, with 7 bases lining up with TRBD2. CDR1 is MDHEN, CDR2 SYDVKM, per germline. J gave up 7 bases and V 9 bases, and 6 bases lay outside the gene matches. The CDR3 has 11 residues. The chain's CDR3 is CASFFGGEQYF. The CDR3 region has the DNA TGTGCCAGTTTCTTCGGGGGGGAGCAGTACTTC.

The chain couples TRBV27 to TRBJ1-6; TRBD1 matches 7 bases. V shed 6 bases, J shed 10 bases, and the junction held 9 bases outside the gene matches. The CDR3 loop spans 14 amino acids. CDR1 is MNHEY and CDR2 is SMNVEV in the germline V gene (reference sequence). As DNA, the CDR3 is TGTGCCAGCAGCCTGACAGGGATTCTCTCACCCCTCCACTTT. It codes for CASSLTGILSPLHF.

This clone was counted only a few times. The chain links TRBV7-2 to TRBJ1-2; TRBD1 matches 8 bases. V gave up 4 bases and J gave up 8 bases; unmatched junction bases: 6. CDR3 length equals 13 residues. CDR1 and CDR2 (germline): SGHTA, FQGNSA. DNA for the CDR3: TGTGCCAGCAGCTCCAGGGGGCCGCAGGGCTACACCTTC. Encoded protein: CASSSRGPQGYTF.

The chain couples TRBV19 to TRBJ2-7; D gene ambiguous. The CDR3 extends over 13 amino acids. Trimming took off 3 bases at V and 2 bases at J, with 8 bases between the two ends. Per germline, CDR1 LNHDA and CDR2 SQIVND (reference sequence). The CDR3 sequence: CASSIIGAYEQYF. In nucleotides, the CDR3 is TGTGCCAGTAGTATTATAGGAGCCTACGAGCAGTACTTC. Full variable domain (missing parts from reference TRBV19 and TRBJ2-7): DGGITQSPKYLFRKEGQNVTLSCEQNLNHDAMYWYRQDPGQGLRLIYYSQIVNDFQKGDIAEGYSVSREKKESFPLTVTSAQKNPTAFYLCASSIIGAYEQYFGPGTRLTVT.

The chain joins TRBV27 to TRBJ1-5; D not resolved. Deletions cut 0 bases from V and 7 bases from J, with 13 bases between. Germline V gene sequence: CDR1 MNHEY, CDR2 SMNVEV (reference sequence). This CDR3 has 15 amino acids. Here the CDR3 reads CASSLSIGVGQPQHF. DNA for the CDR3: TGTGCCAGCAGTTTATCGATCGGGGTAGGCCAGCCCCAGCATTTT.